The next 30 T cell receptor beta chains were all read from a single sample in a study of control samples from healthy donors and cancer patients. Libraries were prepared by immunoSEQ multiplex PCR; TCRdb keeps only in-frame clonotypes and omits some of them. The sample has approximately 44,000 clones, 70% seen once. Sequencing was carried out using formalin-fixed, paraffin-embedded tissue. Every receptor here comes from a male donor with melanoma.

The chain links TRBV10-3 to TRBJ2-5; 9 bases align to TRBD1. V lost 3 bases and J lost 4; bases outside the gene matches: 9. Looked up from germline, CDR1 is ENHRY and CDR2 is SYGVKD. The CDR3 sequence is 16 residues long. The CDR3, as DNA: TGTGCCATCAGTGAAGGAGATAAGACAGGGGGAGAGACCCAGTACTTC. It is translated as CAISEGDKTGGETQYF.

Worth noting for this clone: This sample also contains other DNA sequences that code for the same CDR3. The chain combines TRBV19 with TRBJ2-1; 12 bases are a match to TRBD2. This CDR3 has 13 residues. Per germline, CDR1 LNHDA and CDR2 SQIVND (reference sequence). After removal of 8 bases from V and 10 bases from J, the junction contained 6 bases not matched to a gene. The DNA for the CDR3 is TGTGCCAGTGGACTAGCGGGGTTCAGAGAGCAGTTCTTC. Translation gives CASGLAGFREQFF.

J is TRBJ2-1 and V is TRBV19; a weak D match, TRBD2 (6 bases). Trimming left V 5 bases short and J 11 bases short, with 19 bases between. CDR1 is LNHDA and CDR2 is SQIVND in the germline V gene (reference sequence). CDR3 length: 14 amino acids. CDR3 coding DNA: TGTGCCAGTAGTCGGAGGGCTGAGCGGGTCCAGCAGTTCTTC. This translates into CASSRRAERVQQFF.

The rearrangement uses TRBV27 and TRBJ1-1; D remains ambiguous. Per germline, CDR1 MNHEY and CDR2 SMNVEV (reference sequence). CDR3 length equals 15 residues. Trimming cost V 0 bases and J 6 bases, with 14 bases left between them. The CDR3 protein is CASSLSFEQTSEAFF. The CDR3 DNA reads TGTGCCAGCAGTTTATCTTTTGAACAGACCTCTGAAGCTTTCTTT.

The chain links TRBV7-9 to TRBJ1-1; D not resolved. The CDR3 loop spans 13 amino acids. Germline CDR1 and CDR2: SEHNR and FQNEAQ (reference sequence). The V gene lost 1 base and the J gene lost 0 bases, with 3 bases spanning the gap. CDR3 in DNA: TGTGCCAGCAGCTTAGTCTTGAACACTGAAGCTTTCTTT. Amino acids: CASSLVLNTEAFF.

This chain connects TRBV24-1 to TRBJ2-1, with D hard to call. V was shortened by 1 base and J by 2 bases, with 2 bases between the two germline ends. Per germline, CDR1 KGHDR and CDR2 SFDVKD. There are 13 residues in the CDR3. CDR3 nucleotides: TGTGCCACCAGTGATTTCCCCTACAATGAGCAGTTCTTC. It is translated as CATSDFPYNEQFF.

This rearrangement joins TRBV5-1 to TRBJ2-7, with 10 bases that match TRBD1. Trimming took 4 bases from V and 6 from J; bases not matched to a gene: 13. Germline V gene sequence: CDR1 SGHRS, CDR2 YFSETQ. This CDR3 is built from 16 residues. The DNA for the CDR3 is TGCGCCAGCAGCGGACCCGGGACAGGGGTTAGTTTCGAGCAGTACTTC. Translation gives CASSGPGTGVSFEQYF.

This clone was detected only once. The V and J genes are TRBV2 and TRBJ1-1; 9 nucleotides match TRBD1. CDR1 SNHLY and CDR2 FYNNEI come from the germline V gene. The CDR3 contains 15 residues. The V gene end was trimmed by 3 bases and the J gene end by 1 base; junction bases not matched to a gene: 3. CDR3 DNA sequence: TGTGCCAGCAGTGATGGGACAGGGAAGAACACTGAAGCTTTCTTT. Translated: CASSDGTGKNTEAFF.

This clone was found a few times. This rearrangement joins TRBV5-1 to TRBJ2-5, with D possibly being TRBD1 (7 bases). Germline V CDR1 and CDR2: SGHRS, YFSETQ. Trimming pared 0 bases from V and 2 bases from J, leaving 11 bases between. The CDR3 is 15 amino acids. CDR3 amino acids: CASSLVQGGQETQYF. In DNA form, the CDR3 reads TGCGCCAGCAGCTTGGTTCAGGGGGGACAAGAGACCCAGTACTTC.

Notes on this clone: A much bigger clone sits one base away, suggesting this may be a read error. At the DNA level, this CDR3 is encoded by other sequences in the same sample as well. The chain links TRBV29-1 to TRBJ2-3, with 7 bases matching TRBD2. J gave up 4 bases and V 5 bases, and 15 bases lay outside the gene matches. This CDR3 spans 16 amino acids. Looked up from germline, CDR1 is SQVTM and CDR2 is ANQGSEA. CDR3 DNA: TGCAGCGTTCTCCGGACTAGTGGGAGTCGGGCAGATACGCAGTATTTT. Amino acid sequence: CSVLRTSGSRADTQYF.

The CDR3 sequence is CASSEGQANTGELFF. CDR3 bases: TGCGCCAGCAGCGAGGGACAGGCGAACACCGGGGAGCTGTTTTTT. This chain connects TRBV5-1 to TRBJ2-2; 8 positions match TRBD1. This CDR3 has 15 residues. Germline CDR1 is SGHRS and CDR2 is YFSETQ. V lost 4 bases, J lost 0 bases, and 2 bases stayed unmatched. The entire variable domain, with the rest obtained from reference TRBV5-1 and TRBJ2-2, is as follows: KAGVTQTPRYLIKTRGQQVTLSCSPISGHRSVSWYQQTPGQGLQFLFEYFSETQRNKGNFPGRFSGRQFSNSRSEMNVSTLELGDSALYLCASSEGQANTGELFFGEGSRLTVL.

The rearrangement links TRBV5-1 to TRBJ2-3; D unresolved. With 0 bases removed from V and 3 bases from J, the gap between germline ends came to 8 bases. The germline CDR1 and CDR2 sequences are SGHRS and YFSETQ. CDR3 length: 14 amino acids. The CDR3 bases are TGCGCCAGCAGCTTGGGATTTGCTACAGATACGCAGTATTTT. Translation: CASSLGFATDTQYF.

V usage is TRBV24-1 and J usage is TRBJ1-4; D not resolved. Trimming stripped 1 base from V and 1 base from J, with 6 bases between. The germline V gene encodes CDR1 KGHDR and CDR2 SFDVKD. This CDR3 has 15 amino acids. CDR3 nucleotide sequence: TGTGCCACCAGTGATTTCAGCGTAACTAATGAAAAACTGTTTTTT. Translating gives CATSDFSVTNEKLFF.

CDR3 residues: CTSSQRWGESTDTQYF. The CDR3 region has the DNA TGCACCAGCAGCCAACGTTGGGGGGAGAGCACAGATACGCAGTATTTT. The chain uses TRBV1 and TRBJ2-3; the table's D call TRBD2 went unverified against the DNA. TRBV1 corresponds to a pseudogene. The CDR3 is made up of 16 amino acids.

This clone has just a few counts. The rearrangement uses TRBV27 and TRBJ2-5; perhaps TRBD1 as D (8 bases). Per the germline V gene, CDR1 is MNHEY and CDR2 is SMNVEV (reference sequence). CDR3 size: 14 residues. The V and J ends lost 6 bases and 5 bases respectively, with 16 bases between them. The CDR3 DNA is TGTGCCAGCAGCCTACAGGGGGGGAAGGAGACCCAGTACTTC. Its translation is CASSLQGGKETQYF.

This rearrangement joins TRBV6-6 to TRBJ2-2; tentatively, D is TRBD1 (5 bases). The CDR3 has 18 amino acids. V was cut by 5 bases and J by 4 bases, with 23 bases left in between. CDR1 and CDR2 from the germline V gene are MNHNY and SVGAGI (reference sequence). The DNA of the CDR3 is TGTGCCAGCAGTCAGGGATATCGAGTTCAAAGGTTCACCGGGGAGCTGTTTTTT. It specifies CASSQGYRVQRFTGELFF.

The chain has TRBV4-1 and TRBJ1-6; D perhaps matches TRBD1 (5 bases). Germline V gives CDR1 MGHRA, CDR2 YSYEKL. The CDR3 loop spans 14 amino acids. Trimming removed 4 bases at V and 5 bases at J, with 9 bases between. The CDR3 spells CASSPGPNNSPLHF. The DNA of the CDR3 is TGCGCCAGCAGCCCGGGACCGAATAATTCACCCCTCCACTTT.

The CDR3 coding sequence is TGTGCCAGCAGGGGCAACACAGATACGCAGTATTTT. It codes for CASRGNTDTQYF. This chain connects TRBV9 to TRBJ2-3; D is ambiguous. The CDR3 length is 12 residues. Looked up from germline, CDR1 is SGDLS and CDR2 is YYNGEE. V shed 5 bases and J shed 2 bases, with 6 bases lying between them.

CDR3: CASSRDRDGYTF. DNA for the CDR3: TGTGCCAGCAGCCGGGACAGAGATGGCTACACCTTC. The rearrangement uses TRBV28 and TRBJ1-2, with 7 bases aligning to TRBD1. Germline trimming cut 6 bases from V and 6 bases from J; bases unmatched to any gene: 4. Germline CDR1 reads MDHEN; CDR2 reads SYDVKM. The CDR3 length is 12 residues.

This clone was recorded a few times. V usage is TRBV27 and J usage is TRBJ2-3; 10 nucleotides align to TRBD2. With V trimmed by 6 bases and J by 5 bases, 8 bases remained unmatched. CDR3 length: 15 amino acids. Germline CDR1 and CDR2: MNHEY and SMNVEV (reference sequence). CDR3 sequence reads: CASRAAGGPIDTQYF. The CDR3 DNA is TGTGCCAGCAGGGCAGCGGGAGGGCCGATAGATACGCAGTATTTT.

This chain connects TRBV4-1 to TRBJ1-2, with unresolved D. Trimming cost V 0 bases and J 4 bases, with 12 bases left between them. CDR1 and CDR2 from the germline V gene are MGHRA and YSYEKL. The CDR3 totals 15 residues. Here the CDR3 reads CASSQDNGRPYGYTF. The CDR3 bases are TGCGCCAGCAGCCAAGATAATGGCAGACCCTATGGCTACACCTTC.

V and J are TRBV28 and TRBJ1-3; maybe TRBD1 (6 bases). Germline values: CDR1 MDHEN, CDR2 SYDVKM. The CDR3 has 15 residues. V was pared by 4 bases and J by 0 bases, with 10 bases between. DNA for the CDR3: TGTGCCAGCAGTTCCGGGACAATCTCTGGAAACACCATATATTTT. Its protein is CASSSGTISGNTIYF.

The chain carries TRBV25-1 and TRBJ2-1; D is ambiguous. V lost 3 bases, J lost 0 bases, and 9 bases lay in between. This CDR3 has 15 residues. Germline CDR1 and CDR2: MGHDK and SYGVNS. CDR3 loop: CASSDVAYSYNEQFF. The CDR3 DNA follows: TGTGCCAGCAGTGACGTGGCGTACTCCTACAATGAGCAGTTCTTC.

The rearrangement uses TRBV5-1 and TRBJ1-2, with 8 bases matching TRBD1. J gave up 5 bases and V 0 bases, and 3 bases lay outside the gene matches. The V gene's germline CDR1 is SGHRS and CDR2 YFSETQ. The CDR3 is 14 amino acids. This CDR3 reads CASSLGTGRYGYTF. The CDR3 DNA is TGCGCCAGCAGCTTGGGGACAGGGCGATATGGCTACACCTTC.

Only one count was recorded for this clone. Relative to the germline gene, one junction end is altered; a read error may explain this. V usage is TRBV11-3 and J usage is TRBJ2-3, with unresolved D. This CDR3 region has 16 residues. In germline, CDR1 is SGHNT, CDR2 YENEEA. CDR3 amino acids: CVSSLMSAPGTDTQYF. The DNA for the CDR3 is TGTGTCAGCAGCTTAATGTCGGCTCCCGGCACAGATACGCAGTATTTT.

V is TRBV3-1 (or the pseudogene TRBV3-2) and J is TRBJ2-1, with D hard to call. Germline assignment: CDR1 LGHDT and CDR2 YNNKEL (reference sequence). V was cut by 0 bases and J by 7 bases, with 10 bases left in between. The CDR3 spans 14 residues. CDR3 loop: CASSQDSFGNEQFF. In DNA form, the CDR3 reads TGTGCCAGCAGCCAAGATTCATTCGGTAATGAGCAGTTCTTC.

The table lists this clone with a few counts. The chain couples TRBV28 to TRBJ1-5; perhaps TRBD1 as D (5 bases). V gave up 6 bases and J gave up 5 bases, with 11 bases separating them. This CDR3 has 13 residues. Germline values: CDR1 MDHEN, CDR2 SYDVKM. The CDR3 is CASRPGGDQPQHF. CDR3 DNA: TGTGCCAGCAGACCCGGGGGGGATCAGCCCCAGCATTTT.

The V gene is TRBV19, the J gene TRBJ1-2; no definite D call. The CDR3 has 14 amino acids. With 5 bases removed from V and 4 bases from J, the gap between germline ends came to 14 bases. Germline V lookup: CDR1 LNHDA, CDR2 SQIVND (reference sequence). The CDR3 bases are TGTGCCAGTAGTGAGGGCCCGGCCCCCTATGGCTACACCTTC. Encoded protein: CASSEGPAPYGYTF.

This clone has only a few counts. CDR3: CASSREGRGEKLFF. CDR3 sequence (DNA): TGTGCCAGTAGCCGCGAGGGACGGGGTGAAAAACTGTTTTTT. The V call is TRBV19, the J call TRBJ1-4; D possibly corresponds to TRBD1 (5 bases). The V gene's germline CDR1 is LNHDA and CDR2 SQIVND (reference sequence). There are 14 residues in the CDR3. Trimming cost V 6 bases and J 7 bases, with 15 bases left between them.

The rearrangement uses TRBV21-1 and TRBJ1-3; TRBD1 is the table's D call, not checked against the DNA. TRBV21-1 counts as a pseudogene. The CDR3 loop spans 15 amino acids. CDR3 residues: CASSKARGSGNTIYF. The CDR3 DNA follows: TGTGCCAGCAGCAAGGCCAGGGGTTCCGGAAACACCATATATTTT.